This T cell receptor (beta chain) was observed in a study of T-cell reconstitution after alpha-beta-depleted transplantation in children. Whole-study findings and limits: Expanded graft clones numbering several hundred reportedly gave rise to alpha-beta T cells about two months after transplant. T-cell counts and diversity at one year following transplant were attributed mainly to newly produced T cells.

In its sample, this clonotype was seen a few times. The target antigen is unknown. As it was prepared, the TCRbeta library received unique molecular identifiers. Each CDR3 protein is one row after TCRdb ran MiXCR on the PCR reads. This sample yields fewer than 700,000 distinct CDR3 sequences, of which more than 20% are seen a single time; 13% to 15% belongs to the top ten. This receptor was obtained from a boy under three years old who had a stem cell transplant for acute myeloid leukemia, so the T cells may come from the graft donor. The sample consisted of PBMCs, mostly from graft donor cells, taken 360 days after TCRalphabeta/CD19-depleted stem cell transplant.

The CDR3: CASSSPGATNNNEQFF. In nucleotides, the CDR3 is TGTGCCAGCAGTTCACCAGGGGCCACTAATAACAATGAGCAGTTCTTC. This chain links TRBV28 with TRBJ2-1; D is possibly TRBD1 (6 bases). The CDR3 sequence is 16 residues long. Germline V CDR1 and CDR2: MDHEN, SYDVKM. V was shortened by 4 bases and J by 5 bases, with 18 bases between the two germline ends. Combining the CDR3 with reference TRBV28 and TRBJ2-1 gives the whole variable domain DVKVTQSSRYLVKRTGEKVFLECVQDMDHENMFWYRQDPGLGLRLIYFSYDVKMKEKGDIPEGYSVSREKKERFSLILESASTNQTSMYLCASSSPGATNNNEQFFGPGTRLTVL.